This TCR beta chain was sequenced in a study of metastatic and nonmetastatic thyroid tumors. Study information: The authors compared repertoires across blood and tumor or nodule tissue from malignant and benign thyroid patients.

Original data processing: Across clinicopathological groups, CDR3 differences served as the basis for building a distant-metastasis classifier for papillary thyroid cancer. TCRdb re-called the PCR reads via MiXCR. V and J calls and clone size were set by TCRdb, not the authors. The sample consists of under 30,000 clones, roughly 15% of them appearing once. Each patient came to thyroid surgery without any prior treatment (of any kind). This clone was observed at least ten times. Its antigen is undetermined. Whole-study results and caveats: Reportedly, malignant thyroid tumors had significantly higher TCR beta diversity than benign nodules, in blood and tumor.

The origin of this receptor is a male donor with papillary thyroid cancer or a benign thyroid nodule (not recorded which). Some clones in this sample may be carry-over from other donors' samples. The sequenced sample consisted of blood.

CDR3 nucleotides: TGTGCCAGCAGTTACTCTAGTAGGAATGAGCAGTTCTTC. The encoded protein is CASSYSSRNEQFF. The rearrangement uses TRBV6-5 and TRBJ2-1; D uncertain. The CDR3 length is 13 residues. V lost 0 bases to trimming and J lost 7 bases, with 7 bases between them. Germline V CDR1 and CDR2: MNHEY, SVGAGI.